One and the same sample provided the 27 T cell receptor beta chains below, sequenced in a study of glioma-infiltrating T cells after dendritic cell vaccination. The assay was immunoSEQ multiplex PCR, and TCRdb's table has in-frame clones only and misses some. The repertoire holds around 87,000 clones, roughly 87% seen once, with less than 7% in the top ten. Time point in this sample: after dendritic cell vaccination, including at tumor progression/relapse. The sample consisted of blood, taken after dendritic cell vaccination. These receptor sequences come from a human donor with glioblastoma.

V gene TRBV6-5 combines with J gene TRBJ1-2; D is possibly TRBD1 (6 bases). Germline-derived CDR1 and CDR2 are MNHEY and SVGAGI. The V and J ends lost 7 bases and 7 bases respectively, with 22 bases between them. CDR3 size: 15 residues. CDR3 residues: CASKRGGASFVGYTF. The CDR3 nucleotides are TGTGCCAGCAAGAGGGGGGGCGCCTCTTTCGTTGGCTACACCTTC.

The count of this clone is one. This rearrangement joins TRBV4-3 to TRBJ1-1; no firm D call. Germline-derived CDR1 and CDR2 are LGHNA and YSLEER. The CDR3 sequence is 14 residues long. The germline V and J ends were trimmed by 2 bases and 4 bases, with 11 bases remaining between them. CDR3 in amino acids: CASSQKGVGTEAFF. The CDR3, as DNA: TGCGCCAGCAGCCAAAAGGGAGTTGGCACTGAAGCTTTCTTT.

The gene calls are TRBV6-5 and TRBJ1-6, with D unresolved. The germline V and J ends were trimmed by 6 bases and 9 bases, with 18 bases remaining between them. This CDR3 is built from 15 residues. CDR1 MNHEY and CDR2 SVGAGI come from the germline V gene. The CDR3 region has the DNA TGTGCCAGCAGGGAGGCTCACGGTCGGGGTTCACCCCTCCACTTT. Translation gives CASREAHGRGSPLHF.

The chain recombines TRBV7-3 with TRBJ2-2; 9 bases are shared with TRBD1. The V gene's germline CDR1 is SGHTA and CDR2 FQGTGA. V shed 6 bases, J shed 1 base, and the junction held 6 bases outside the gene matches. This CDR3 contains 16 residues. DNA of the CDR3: TGTGCCAGCAGTCAACAGGGGGCTGGGAACACCGGGGAGCTGTTTTTT. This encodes CASSQQGAGNTGELFF.

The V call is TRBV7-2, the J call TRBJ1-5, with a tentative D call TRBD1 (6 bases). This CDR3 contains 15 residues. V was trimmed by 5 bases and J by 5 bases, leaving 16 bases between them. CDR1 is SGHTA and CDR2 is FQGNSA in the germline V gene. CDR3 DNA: TGTGCCAGCAGCAGTGGGGCAGGGGCTGATCAGCCCCAGCATTTT. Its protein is CASSSGAGADQPQHF. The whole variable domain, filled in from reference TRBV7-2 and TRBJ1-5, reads GAGVSQSPSNKVTEKGKDVELRCDPISGHTALYWYRQSLGQGLEFLIYFQGNSAPDKSGLPSDRFSAERTGGSVSTLTIQRTQQEDSAVYLCASSSGAGADQPQHFGDGTRLSIL.

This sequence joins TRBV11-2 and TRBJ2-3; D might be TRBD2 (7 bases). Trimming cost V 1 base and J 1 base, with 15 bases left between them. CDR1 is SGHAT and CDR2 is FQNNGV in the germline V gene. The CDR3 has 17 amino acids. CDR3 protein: CASSLVGGGAGTDTQYF. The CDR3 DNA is TGTGCCAGCAGCTTAGTCGGAGGGGGGGCGGGCACAGATACGCAGTATTTT.

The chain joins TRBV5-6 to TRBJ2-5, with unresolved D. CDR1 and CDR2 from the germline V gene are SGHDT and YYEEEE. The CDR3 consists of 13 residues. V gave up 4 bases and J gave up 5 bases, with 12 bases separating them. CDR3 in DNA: TGTGCCAGCAGCCTGGGTCCCCGGGAGACCCAGTACTTC. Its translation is CASSLGPRETQYF.

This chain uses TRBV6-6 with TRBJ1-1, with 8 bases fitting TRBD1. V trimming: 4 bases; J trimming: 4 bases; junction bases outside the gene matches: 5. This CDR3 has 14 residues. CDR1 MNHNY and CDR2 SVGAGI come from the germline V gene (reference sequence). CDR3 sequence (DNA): TGTGCCAGCAGTTCGACAGGGGAGGTCACTGAAGCTTTCTTT. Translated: CASSSTGEVTEAFF.

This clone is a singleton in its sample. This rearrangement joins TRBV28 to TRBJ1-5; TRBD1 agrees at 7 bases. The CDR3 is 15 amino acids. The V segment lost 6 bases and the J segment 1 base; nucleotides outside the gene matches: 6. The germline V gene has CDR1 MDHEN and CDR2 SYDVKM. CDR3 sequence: CASSPPGGSNQPQHF. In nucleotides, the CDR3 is TGTGCCAGCAGCCCACCAGGGGGGAGCAATCAGCCCCAGCATTTT. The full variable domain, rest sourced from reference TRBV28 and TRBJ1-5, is DVKVTQSSRYLVKRTGEKVFLECVQDMDHENMFWYRQDPGLGLRLIYFSYDVKMKEKGDIPEGYSVSREKKERFSLILESASTNQTSMYLCASSPPGGSNQPQHFGDGTRLSIL.

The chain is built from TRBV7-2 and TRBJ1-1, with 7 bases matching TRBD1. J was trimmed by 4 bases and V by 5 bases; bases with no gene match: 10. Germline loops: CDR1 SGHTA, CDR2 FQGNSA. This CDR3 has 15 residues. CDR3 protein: CASSRQATGLTEAFF. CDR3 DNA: TGTGCCAGCAGCCGACAAGCGACAGGGCTCACTGAAGCTTTCTTT.

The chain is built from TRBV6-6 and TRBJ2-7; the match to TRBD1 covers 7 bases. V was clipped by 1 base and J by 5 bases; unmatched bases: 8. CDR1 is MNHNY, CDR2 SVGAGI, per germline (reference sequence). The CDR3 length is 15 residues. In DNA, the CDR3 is TGTGCCAGCAGTTACTTACAGGGGCGGACGGACGAGCAGTACTTC. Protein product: CASSYLQGRTDEQYF.

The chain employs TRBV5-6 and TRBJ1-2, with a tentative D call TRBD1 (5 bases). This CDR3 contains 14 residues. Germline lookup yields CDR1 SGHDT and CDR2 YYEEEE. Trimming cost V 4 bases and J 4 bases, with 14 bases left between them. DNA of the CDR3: TGTGCCAGCAGCCACGGCGCCGACAGCTATGGCTACACCTTC. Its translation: CASSHGADSYGYTF.

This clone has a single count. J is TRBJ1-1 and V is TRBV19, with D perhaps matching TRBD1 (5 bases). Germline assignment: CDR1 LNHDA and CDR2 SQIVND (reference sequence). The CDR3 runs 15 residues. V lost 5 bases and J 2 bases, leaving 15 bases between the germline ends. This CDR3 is CASSGDSGHNTEAFF. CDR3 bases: TGTGCCAGTAGTGGGGACTCAGGGCATAACACTGAAGCTTTCTTT.

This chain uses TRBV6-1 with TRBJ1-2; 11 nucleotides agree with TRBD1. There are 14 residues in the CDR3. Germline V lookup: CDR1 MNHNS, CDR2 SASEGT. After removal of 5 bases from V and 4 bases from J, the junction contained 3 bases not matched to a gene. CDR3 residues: CASSRTGGGYGYTF. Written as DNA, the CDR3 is TGTGCCAGCAGTCGGACAGGGGGCGGCTATGGCTACACCTTC.

CDR3 residues: CASSIGLHSYEQYF. In DNA, the CDR3 is TGTGCCAGTAGTATAGGACTCCACTCCTACGAGCAGTACTTC. The chain combines TRBV19 with TRBJ2-7, with D hard to call. CDR1 is LNHDA, CDR2 SQIVND, per germline (reference sequence). V lost 1 base to trimming and J lost 0 bases, with 7 bases between them. The CDR3 runs 14 residues.

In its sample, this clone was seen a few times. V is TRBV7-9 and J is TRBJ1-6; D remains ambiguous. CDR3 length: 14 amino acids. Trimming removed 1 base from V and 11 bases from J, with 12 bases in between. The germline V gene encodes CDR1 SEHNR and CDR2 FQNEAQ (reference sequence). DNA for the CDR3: TGTGCCAGCAGCTTAGACTTAGGAGAAACACCCCTCCACTTT. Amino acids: CASSLDLGETPLHF.

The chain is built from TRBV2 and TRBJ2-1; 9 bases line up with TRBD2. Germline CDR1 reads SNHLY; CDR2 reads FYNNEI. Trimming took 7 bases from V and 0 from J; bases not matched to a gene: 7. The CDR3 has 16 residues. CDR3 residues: CASKNLAGSSYNEQFF. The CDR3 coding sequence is TGTGCCAGCAAGAACCTAGCGGGGAGCTCCTACAATGAGCAGTTCTTC.

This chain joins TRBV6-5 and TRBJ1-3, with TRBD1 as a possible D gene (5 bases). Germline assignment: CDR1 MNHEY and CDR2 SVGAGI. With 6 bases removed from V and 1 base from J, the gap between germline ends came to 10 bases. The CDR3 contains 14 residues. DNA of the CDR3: TGTGCCAGCAGCTCGACAGTATCTGGAAACACCATATATTTT. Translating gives CASSSTVSGNTIYF.

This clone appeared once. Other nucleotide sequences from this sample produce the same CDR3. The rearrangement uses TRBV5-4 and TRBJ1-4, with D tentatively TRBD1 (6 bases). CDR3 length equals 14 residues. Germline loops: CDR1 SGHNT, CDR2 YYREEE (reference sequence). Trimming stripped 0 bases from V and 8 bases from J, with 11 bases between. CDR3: CASSLGRGREKLFF. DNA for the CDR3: TGTGCCAGCAGCTTGGGCAGGGGAAGGGAAAAACTGTTTTTT.

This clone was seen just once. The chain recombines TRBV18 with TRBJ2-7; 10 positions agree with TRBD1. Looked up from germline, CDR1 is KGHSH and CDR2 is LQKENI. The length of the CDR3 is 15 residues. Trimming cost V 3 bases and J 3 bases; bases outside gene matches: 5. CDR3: CASSPPTGGFYEQYF. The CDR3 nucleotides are TGTGCCAGCTCACCCCCGACAGGGGGCTTCTACGAGCAGTACTTC.

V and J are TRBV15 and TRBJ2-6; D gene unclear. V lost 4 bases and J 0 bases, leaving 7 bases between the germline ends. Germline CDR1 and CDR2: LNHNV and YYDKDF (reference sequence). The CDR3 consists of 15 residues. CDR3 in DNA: TGTGCCACCAGCACAACTGGCTCTGGGGCCAACGTCCTGACTTTC. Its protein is CATSTTGSGANVLTF.

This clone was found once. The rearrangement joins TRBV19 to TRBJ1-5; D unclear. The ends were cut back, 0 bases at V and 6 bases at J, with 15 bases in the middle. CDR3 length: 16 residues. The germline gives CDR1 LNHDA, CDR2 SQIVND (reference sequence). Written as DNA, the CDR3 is TGTGCCAGTAGTATAGATCTCAGTCGAGGGAGTCAGCCCCAGCATTTT. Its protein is CASSIDLSRGSQPQHF. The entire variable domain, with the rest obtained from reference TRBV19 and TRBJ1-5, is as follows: DGGITQSPKYLFRKEGQNVTLSCEQNLNHDAMYWYRQDPGQGLRLIYYSQIVNDFQKGDIAEGYSVSREKKESFPLTVTSAQKNPTAFYLCASSIDLSRGSQPQHFGDGTRLSIL.

The CDR3, as DNA: TGTGCCAGCAGTGAAGCAGGGAGGGAACACACCGGGGAGCTGTTTTTT. Its translation is CASSEAGREHTGELFF. V gene TRBV2 combines with J gene TRBJ2-2; 7 bases are a match to TRBD2. There are 16 residues in the CDR3. V trimming: 0 bases; J trimming: 3 bases; junction bases outside the gene matches: 4. Germline V gene sequence: CDR1 SNHLY, CDR2 FYNNEI.

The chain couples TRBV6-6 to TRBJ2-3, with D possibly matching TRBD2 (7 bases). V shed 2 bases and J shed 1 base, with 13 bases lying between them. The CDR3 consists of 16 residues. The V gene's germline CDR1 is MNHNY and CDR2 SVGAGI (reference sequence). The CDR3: CASSYGGAGGTDTQYF. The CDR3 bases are TGTGCCAGCAGTTACGGGGGGGCAGGGGGCACAGATACGCAGTATTTT.

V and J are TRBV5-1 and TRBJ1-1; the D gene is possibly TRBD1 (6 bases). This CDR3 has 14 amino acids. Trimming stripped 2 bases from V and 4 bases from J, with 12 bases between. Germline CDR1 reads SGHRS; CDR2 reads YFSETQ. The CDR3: CASSLEGVVTEAFF. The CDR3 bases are TGCGCCAGCAGCTTAGAGGGGGTGGTCACTGAAGCTTTCTTT.

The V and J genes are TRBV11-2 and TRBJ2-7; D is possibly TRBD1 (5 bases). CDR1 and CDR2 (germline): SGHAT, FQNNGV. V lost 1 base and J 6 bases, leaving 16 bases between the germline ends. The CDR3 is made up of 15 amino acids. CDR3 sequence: CASSLVGQGFSEQYF. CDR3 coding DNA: TGTGCCAGCAGCTTAGTGGGGCAGGGCTTTAGCGAGCAGTACTTC.

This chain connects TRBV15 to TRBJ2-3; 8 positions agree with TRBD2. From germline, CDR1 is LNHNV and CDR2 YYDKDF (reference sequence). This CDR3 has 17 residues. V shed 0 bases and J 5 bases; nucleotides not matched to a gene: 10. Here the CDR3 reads CATSRDRAGAFGDTQYF. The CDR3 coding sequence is TGTGCCACCAGCAGAGACCGAGCGGGGGCTTTTGGAGATACGCAGTATTTT.